This T cell receptor (beta chain) was identified during a study of shared clonotypes between healthy human individuals. Trimming stripped 8 bases from V and 5 bases from J, with 9 bases between. CDR1 is LGHNT, CDR2 FRNRAP, per germline. The CDR3 has 11 amino acids. Recent acute infections and vaccinations were absent in the healthy HIV-negative adult donors. Among the donors, all were Caucasian adults who lived in Nashville, Tennessee. In the authors' workflow: Without quality scores, immunoSEQ junctional reads could not be filtered like full-length reads. Assay used: immunoSEQ multiplex PCR; TCRdb lists only in-frame clones, some missing. V and J calls and clone size are as listed in that table; D and trimming were resolved from the DNA. Altogether some 490,000 clones are present, 78% being singletons, with the ten largest covering about 11%.

J is TRBJ2-5 and V is TRBV12-5; D not resolved. The source of this sequence is a woman aged 40-49 years in good health. Some clones in this sample may be carry-over from other donors' samples. Sequencing was performed on PBMCs. DNA of the CDR3: TGTGCTAGTAGTGAAGGGGAGACCCAGTACTTC. It translates to CASSEGETQYF.